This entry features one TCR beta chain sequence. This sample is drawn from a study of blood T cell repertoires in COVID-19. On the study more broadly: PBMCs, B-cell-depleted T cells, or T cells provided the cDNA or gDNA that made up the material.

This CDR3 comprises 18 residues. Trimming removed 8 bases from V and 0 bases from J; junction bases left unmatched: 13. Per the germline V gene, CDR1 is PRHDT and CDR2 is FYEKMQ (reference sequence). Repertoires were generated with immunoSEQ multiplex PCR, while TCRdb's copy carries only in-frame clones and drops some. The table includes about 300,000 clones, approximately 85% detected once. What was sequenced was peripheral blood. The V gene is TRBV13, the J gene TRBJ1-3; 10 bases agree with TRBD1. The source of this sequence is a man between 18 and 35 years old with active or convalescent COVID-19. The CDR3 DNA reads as TGTGCCAGCGGCCCCCGGGACAGGGGACCTATCTCTGGAAACACCATATATTTT. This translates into CASGPRDRGPISGNTIYF.